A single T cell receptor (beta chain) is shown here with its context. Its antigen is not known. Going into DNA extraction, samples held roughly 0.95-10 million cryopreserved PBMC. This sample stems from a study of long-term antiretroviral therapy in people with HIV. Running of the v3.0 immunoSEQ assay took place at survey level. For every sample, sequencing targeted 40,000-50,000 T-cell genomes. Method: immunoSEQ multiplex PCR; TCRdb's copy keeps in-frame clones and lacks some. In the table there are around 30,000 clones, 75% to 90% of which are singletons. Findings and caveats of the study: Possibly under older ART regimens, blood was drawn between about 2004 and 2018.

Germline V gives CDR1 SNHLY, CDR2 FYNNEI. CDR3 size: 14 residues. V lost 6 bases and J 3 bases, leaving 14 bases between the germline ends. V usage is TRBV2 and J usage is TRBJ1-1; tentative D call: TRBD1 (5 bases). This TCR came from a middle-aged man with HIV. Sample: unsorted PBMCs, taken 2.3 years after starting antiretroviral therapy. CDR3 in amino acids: CASSDGGRDTEAFF. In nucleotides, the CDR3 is TGTGCCAGCAGCGATGGGGGAAGGGACACTGAAGCTTTCTTT.